These 28 T cell receptor beta chains came from one sample sequenced in a study of T cell changes during pregnancy in multiple sclerosis. Sequenced by immunoSEQ multiplex PCR; TCRdb stores in-frame clones only, minus some. The sample gives tens of thousands of clones, 75% to 95% of which show up once; 0.55% to 0.85% is in the top ten. The material sequenced was peripheral blood, taken in the third trimester of pregnancy. These receptors were obtained from a female donor in good health, enrolled as a control in a pregnancy study.

V and J are TRBV27 and TRBJ2-7; 11 bases fit TRBD2. From germline, CDR1 is MNHEY and CDR2 SMNVEV (reference sequence). V trimming: 5 bases; J trimming: 4 bases; junction bases outside the gene matches: 16. The CDR3 covers 18 residues. Written as DNA, the CDR3 is TGTGCCAGCAGTCATCGACAGGGCTCACTAGCGGGAGTGTACGAGCAGTACTTC. This translates into CASSHRQGSLAGVYEQYF.

This chain connects TRBV4-3 to TRBJ1-6; unclear D gene. Looked up from germline, CDR1 is LGHNA and CDR2 is YSLEER. The CDR3 contains 13 residues. Trimming pared 0 bases from V and 8 bases from J, leaving 5 bases between. In DNA form, the CDR3 reads TGCGCCAGCAGCCAAGAGGAGGATTCACCCCTCCACTTT. Its protein product is CASSQEEDSPLHF.

The chain joins TRBV5-1 to TRBJ2-2; 7 bases align to TRBD2. Trimming at V came to 8 bases and at J to 0 bases, leaving 7 bases not matched to a gene. The V gene's germline CDR1 is SGHRS and CDR2 YFSETQ. The CDR3 is made up of 15 amino acids. The CDR3 sequence: CASLRGVTNTGELFF. The CDR3 DNA reads TGCGCCAGTCTACGGGGGGTGACGAACACCGGGGAGCTGTTTTTT.

The V and J genes are TRBV29-1 and TRBJ2-7; a weak D match, TRBD2 (6 bases). The V gene lost 7 bases and the J gene lost 0 bases, with 13 bases spanning the gap. Germline CDR1 and CDR2: SQVTM and ANQGSEA. The CDR3 covers 13 residues. Here the CDR3 DNA reads TGCAGCGGGGGAGGACCGGGCTCCTACGAGCAGTACTTC. Translated, it gives CSGGGPGSYEQYF.

Details on this clone: The junction departs from germline at one end; a sequencing error may be responsible. The chain joins TRBV7-7 to TRBJ2-5, with 9 bases lining up with TRBD1. CDR3 length equals 16 residues. CDR1 and CDR2 from the germline V gene are SSHAT and FNYEAQ (reference sequence). The CDR3 loop reads CASSESTGTGWETQYF. CDR3 sequence (DNA): TGTGCTAGCAGCGAATCGACTGGGACAGGGTGGGAGACCCAGTACTTC. The whole variable domain, filled in from reference TRBV7-7 and TRBJ2-5, reads GAGVSQSPRYKVTKRGQDVTLRCDPISSHATLYWYQQALGQGPEFLTYFNYEAQPDKSGLPSDRFSAERPEGSISTLTIQRTEQRDSAMYRCASSESTGTGWETQYFGPGTRLLVL.

The chain uses TRBV7-2 and TRBJ1-4; the match to TRBD1 covers 7 bases. V lost 3 bases, J lost 1 base, and 2 bases stayed unmatched. This CDR3 contains 15 residues. Per germline, CDR1 SGHTA and CDR2 FQGNSA. The CDR3 loop is CASSFHRGTNEKLFF. The CDR3 DNA is TGTGCCAGCAGCTTCCACAGGGGAACTAATGAAAAACTGTTTTTT.

The V and J genes are TRBV29-1 and TRBJ2-7; D is unresolved. The CDR3 totals 13 residues. V lost 6 bases and J lost 0, with 12 bases in between. Germline V gene sequence: CDR1 SQVTM, CDR2 ANQGSEA. CDR3 in amino acids: CSVRDTYSYEQYF. The DNA of the CDR3 is TGCAGCGTCCGTGACACCTACTCCTACGAGCAGTACTTC.

Regarding this clone: The sample has other DNA sequences that encode this CDR3 too. The chain employs TRBV7-9 and TRBJ2-5, with 7 bases aligning to TRBD2. The V gene end was trimmed by 2 bases and the J gene end by 1 base; junction bases not matched to a gene: 1. The CDR3 loop spans 14 amino acids. Germline CDR1 SEHNR, CDR2 FQNEAQ (reference sequence). CDR3 nucleotides: TGTGCCAGCAGCTTACTAGCGGCCCAAGAGACCCAGTACTTC. Translated: CASSLLAAQETQYF.

The rearrangement links TRBV28 to TRBJ1-2; weak D call: TRBD1 (5 bases). CDR3 length: 15 amino acids. Germline loops: CDR1 MDHEN, CDR2 SYDVKM. Trimming left V 7 bases short and J 4 bases short, with 19 bases between. CDR3: CASIRQQVPFYGYTF. In DNA, the CDR3 is TGTGCCAGCATCAGACAGCAGGTTCCCTTCTATGGCTACACCTTC.

The rearrangement uses TRBV25-1 and TRBJ2-7, with D possibly matching TRBD1 (5 bases). CDR3 size: 14 residues. Trimming removed 2 bases at V and 5 bases at J, with 13 bases between. Germline V gene data show CDR1 as MGHDK and CDR2 as SYGVNS. CDR3 in amino acids: CASSEPAGFNEQYF. The DNA for the CDR3 is TGTGCCAGCAGTGAACCAGCAGGGTTCAACGAGCAGTACTTC.

This sequence joins TRBV4-2 and TRBJ2-1, with 9 bases aligning to TRBD2. Germline V lookup: CDR1 LGHNA, CDR2 YNFKEQ. The V gene end was trimmed by 0 bases and the J gene end by 8 bases; junction bases not matched to a gene: 8. This CDR3 has 16 residues. CDR3 sequence reads: CASSQEGRGGSYEQFF. CDR3 bases: TGTGCCAGCAGCCAAGAGGGGCGGGGGGGCTCCTATGAGCAGTTCTTC.

This chain uses TRBV19 with TRBJ2-2; 10 nucleotides agree with TRBD1. Losses at the gene ends were 8 bases for V and 5 bases for J; bases not matched to a gene: 14. Germline V CDR1 and CDR2: LNHDA, SQIVND (reference sequence). This CDR3 has 17 residues. In nucleotides, the CDR3 is TGTGCCAGTGGCCGGGACAGGGGAACCAGTTTAACCGGGGAGCTGTTTTTT. Its protein product is CASGRDRGTSLTGELFF.

The chain recombines TRBV5-6 with TRBJ2-1; tentatively, D is TRBD1 (5 bases). This CDR3 spans 15 amino acids. The ends were cut back, 0 bases at V and 6 bases at J, with 13 bases in the middle. Germline CDR1 reads SGHDT; CDR2 reads YYEEEE. The DNA for the CDR3 is TGTGCCAGCAGCTTGGTAGGGGTTTACGGCAATGAGCAGTTCTTC. Translated, it gives CASSLVGVYGNEQFF.

The gene calls are TRBV11-2 and TRBJ2-5; tentatively, D is TRBD2 (6 bases). There are 15 residues in the CDR3. Germline V gives CDR1 SGHAT, CDR2 FQNNGV. Between the trimmed V and J ends, which lost 5 bases and 4 bases, there was a span of 17 bases. This CDR3 is CASSRGSGARETQYF. CDR3 nucleotide sequence: TGTGCCAGCAGCCGGGGGTCCGGGGCAAGAGAGACCCAGTACTTC.

V usage is TRBV27 and J usage is TRBJ2-3; 11 bases fit TRBD2. This CDR3 has 19 amino acids. V trimming: 6 bases; J trimming: 4 bases; junction bases outside the gene matches: 18. Germline CDR1 and CDR2: MNHEY and SMNVEV (reference sequence). CDR3 residues: CASSRPTELAGVGADTQYF. CDR3 DNA: TGTGCCAGCAGCCGACCAACGGAACTAGCGGGAGTTGGCGCAGATACGCAGTATTTT.

The rearrangement links TRBV9 to TRBJ2-1; perhaps TRBD1 as D (6 bases). This CDR3 has 17 amino acids. V lost 0 bases and J lost 7, with 20 bases in between. The germline V gene encodes CDR1 SGDLS and CDR2 YYNGEE. In DNA, the CDR3 is TGTGCCAGCAGCGTAGATGGGGACACCGCATATTTAAATGAGCAGTTCTTC. It specifies CASSVDGDTAYLNEQFF.

This clone appeared once. The chain combines TRBV30 with TRBJ2-5; possibly TRBD2 for D (6 bases). The CDR3 contains 14 residues. Germline CDR1 is GTSNPN and CDR2 is SVGIG (reference sequence). The germline V and J ends were trimmed by 5 bases and 0 bases, with 13 bases remaining between them. Here the CDR3 DNA reads TGTGCCTGGGACCGGGACTTCTACCAAGAGACCCAGTACTTC. Amino acids: CAWDRDFYQETQYF.

This chain links TRBV14 with TRBJ2-3, with D perhaps TRBD2 (5 bases). V was cut by 1 base and J by 6 bases, with 17 bases left in between. The CDR3 length is 16 residues. Germline assignment: CDR1 SGHDN and CDR2 FVKESK. DNA for the CDR3: TGTGCCAGCAGCCAAGTGAGACTACCCTTAGGGGATACGCAGTATTTT. Its protein is CASSQVRLPLGDTQYF.

In this sample, this clone turned up a few times. The chain links TRBV7-2 to TRBJ1-5; D may be TRBD1 (5 bases). V was cut by 5 bases and J by 7 bases, with 15 bases left in between. The length of the CDR3 is 14 residues. CDR1 is SGHTA and CDR2 is FQGNSA in the germline V gene. The CDR3 region is CASSLGTTAQPQHF. DNA of the CDR3: TGTGCCAGCAGCCTCGGGACTACGGCGCAGCCCCAGCATTTT.

The genes are TRBV7-9 and TRBJ1-4; possibly TRBD1 for D (6 bases). Per the germline V gene, CDR1 is SEHNR and CDR2 is FQNEAQ (reference sequence). Trimming left V 3 bases short and J 8 bases short, with 19 bases between. The CDR3 covers 16 residues. CDR3 protein: CASSFFRVEQGEKLFF. DNA for the CDR3: TGTGCCAGCAGCTTTTTTAGGGTCGAGCAGGGGGAAAAACTGTTTTTT.

The chain employs TRBV6-5 and TRBJ2-3; a weak D match, TRBD1 (5 bases). V was trimmed by 7 bases and J by 5 bases, leaving 7 bases between them. The CDR3 is made up of 11 amino acids. Per the germline V gene, CDR1 is MNHEY and CDR2 is SVGAGI. CDR3 loop: CASNQGDTQYF. The CDR3 DNA reads TGTGCCAGCAATCAGGGAGATACGCAGTATTTT.

In nucleotides, the CDR3 is TGTGCCAGCAGTCCTCAGGACAGTCTCCCCGAGCAGTACTTC. Translating it yields CASSPQDSLPEQYF. J is TRBJ2-7 and V is TRBV28; a possible D gene is TRBD1 (6 bases). The length of the CDR3 is 14 residues. The V gene lost 5 bases and the J gene lost 6 bases, with 17 bases spanning the gap. Germline V gene lookup returns CDR1 MDHEN and CDR2 SYDVKM.

The J gene is TRBJ2-3, the V gene TRBV9; D might be TRBD2 (7 bases). CDR1 and CDR2 (germline): SGDLS, YYNGEE. Trimming pared 4 bases from V and 6 bases from J, leaving 18 bases between. CDR3 size: 15 residues. CDR3 region: CASSTRGAVRDTQYF. The CDR3 DNA sequence: TGTGCCAGCAGCACACGGGGGGCGGTGAGGGATACGCAGTATTTT.

The V call is TRBV27, the J call TRBJ2-7, with 11 bases identical to TRBD1. This CDR3 has 15 amino acids. V shed 5 bases and J 4 bases; nucleotides not matched to a gene: 7. The germline V gene has CDR1 MNHEY and CDR2 SMNVEV (reference sequence). This CDR3 reads CASSPRDRGRYEQYF. CDR3 sequence (DNA): TGTGCCAGCAGTCCGAGGGACAGGGGGAGGTACGAGCAGTACTTC.

The chain links TRBV29-1 to TRBJ1-1; TRBD1 is a possible D gene (6 bases). With 0 bases removed from V and 5 bases from J, the gap between germline ends came to 10 bases. Per the germline V gene, CDR1 is SQVTM and CDR2 is ANQGSEA. The CDR3 sequence is 13 residues long. CDR3 in DNA: TGCAGCGTTGAAGAAGGGGGGGCTACTGAAGCTTTCTTT. It yields the protein CSVEEGGATEAFF. Complete variable domain (other parts from reference TRBV29-1 and TRBJ1-1): SAVISQKPSRDICQRGTSLTIQCQVDSQVTMMFWYRQQPGQSLTLIATANQGSEATYESGFVIDKFPISRPNLTFSTLTVSNMSPEDSSIYLCSVEEGGATEAFFGQGTRLTVV.

This chain joins TRBV6-1 and TRBJ2-7, with 10 bases lining up with TRBD2. The CDR3 contains 13 residues. V was clipped by 4 bases and J by 4 bases; unmatched bases: 1. The germline gives CDR1 MNHNS, CDR2 SASEGT. The CDR3 here is CASSATSGYEQYF. In DNA form, the CDR3 reads TGTGCCAGCAGTGCGACTAGCGGGTACGAGCAGTACTTC.

The chain employs TRBV4-3 and TRBJ1-2; the D gene is possibly TRBD1 (6 bases). This CDR3 has 15 amino acids. CDR1 is LGHNA and CDR2 is YSLEER in the germline V gene. V was trimmed by 1 base and J by 3 bases, leaving 12 bases between them. CDR3 in DNA: TGCGCCAGCAGCCAAGGGGAGAGGACAGACTATGGCTACACCTTC. The encoded protein is CASSQGERTDYGYTF.

V and J are TRBV18 and TRBJ2-1; TRBD2 is a possible D gene (5 bases). The V end lost 2 bases, the J end lost 7 bases, and 9 bases lay between the germline ends. Germline CDR1 KGHSH, CDR2 LQKENI. This CDR3 has 13 amino acids. The chain's CDR3 is CASSPGLENEQFF. The CDR3 coding sequence is TGTGCCAGCTCACCAGGACTCGAGAATGAGCAGTTCTTC.